This TCR beta chain comes out of a study of shared clonotypes between healthy human individuals. Study-wide context: CD4 naive and memory got three plates each, CD8 naive two, CD8 memory one. Overall study results and limits: Depth of sequencing was expected to influence donor clonotype sharing. Among four donors, roughly 5.4% of naive CD4 clonotypes were found in common.

Comment on this clone: What it binds is unknown.

The CDR3 runs 12 residues. V was shortened by 8 bases and J by 8 bases, with 12 bases between the two germline ends. Germline V lookup: CDR1 KGHSH, CDR2 LQKENI. CD45RO negativity and positive selection for CCR7 defined naive CD8 cells, a population that excluded terminally differentiated effector memory CD45RA+ cells. Once extracted for a subset, genomic DNA was divided evenly among several immunoSEQ plates. TCRdb keeps only in-frame clones here, not all; method: immunoSEQ multiplex PCR. The top ten clones hold 0.85% to 1.2% of a sample with more than 2 million clones, about 95% of them seen once. What was sequenced was naive CD8+ T cells sorted from blood. The origin of this receptor is a young man in good health. The chain employs TRBV18 and TRBJ1-4; a possible D gene is TRBD1 (5 bases). CDR3 in DNA: TGTGCCAGCCCTGGGGGATACGAAAAACTGTTTTTT. Its protein product is CASPGGYEKLFF.